This entry is about one T cell receptor beta chain. The authors' processing: Estimation of nucleated cell counts relied on the amplification of reference gene primers. The data were produced by immunoSEQ multiplex PCR, yet TCRdb's version contains in-frame clones alone and is incomplete. V and J calls and clone size are as listed in that table; D and trimming were resolved from the DNA. The top ten hold over 9.5% of the sample, which has more than 200,000 clones, approximately 80% seen once. Followed over time, Seattle patients had been enrolled while infection was active. This CDR3 is built from 15 residues. The V gene lost 3 bases and the J gene lost 2 bases, with 10 bases spanning the gap. Germline CDR1 is KGHSH and CDR2 is LQKENI. This sample was taken from a study of blood T cell repertoires in COVID-19. Study-level information: COVID-19 samples from acute and convalescent phases originated in the United States, Italy and Spain. Nucleic acid was either cDNA or gDNA, and it came from T cells, B-cell-depleted T cells, or PBMCs.

The chain links TRBV18 to TRBJ2-2; D possibly corresponds to TRBD1 (6 bases). The sequence came from an elderly woman with COVID-19, enrolled during active disease. The sequenced material came from peripheral blood. The CDR3 loop reads CASSPGQINTGELFF. CDR3 in DNA: TGTGCCAGCTCACCTGGACAGATTAACACCGGGGAGCTGTTTTTT. Using reference TRBV18 and TRBJ2-2 for the parts outside the CDR3, the full variable domain is NAGVMQNPRHLVRRRGQEARLRCSPMKGHSHVYWYRQLPEEGLKFMVYLQKENIIDESGMPKERFSAEFPKEGPSILRIQQVVRGDSAAYFCASSPGQINTGELFFGEGSRLTVL.